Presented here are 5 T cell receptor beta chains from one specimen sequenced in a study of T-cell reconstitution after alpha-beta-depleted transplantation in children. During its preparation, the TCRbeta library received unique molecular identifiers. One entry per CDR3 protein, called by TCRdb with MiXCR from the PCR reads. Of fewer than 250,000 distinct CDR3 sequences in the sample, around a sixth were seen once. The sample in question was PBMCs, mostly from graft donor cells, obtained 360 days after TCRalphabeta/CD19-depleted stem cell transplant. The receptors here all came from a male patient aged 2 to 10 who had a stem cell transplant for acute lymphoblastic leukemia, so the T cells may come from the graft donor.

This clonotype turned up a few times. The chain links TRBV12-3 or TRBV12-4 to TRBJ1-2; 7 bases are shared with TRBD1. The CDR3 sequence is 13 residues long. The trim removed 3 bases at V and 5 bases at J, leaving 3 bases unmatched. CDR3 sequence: CASSFDRVYGYTF. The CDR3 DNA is TGTGCCAGCAGTTTCGACAGGGTTTATGGCTACACCTTC.

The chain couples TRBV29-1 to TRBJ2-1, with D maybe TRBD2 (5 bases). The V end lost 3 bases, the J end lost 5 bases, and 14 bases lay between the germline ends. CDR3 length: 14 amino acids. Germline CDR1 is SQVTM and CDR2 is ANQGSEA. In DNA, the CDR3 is TGCAGCGTTGACGCGGGTTTCAACGACAATGAGCAGTTCTTC. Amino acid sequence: CSVDAGFNDNEQFF.

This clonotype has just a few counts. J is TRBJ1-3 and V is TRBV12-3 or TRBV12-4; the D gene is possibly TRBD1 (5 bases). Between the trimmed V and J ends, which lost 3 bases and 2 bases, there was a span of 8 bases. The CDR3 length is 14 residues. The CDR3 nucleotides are TGTGCCAGCAGTTTCCAACAGGCTGGAAACACCATATATTTT. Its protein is CASSFQQAGNTIYF.

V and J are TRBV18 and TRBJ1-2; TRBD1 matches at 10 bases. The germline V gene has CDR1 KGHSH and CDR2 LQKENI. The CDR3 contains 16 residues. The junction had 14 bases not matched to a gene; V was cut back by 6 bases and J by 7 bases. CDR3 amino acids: CASSPGTGVPRAGYTF. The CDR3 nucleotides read TGTGCCAGCTCGCCCGGGACAGGGGTGCCCAGGGCTGGCTACACCTTC.

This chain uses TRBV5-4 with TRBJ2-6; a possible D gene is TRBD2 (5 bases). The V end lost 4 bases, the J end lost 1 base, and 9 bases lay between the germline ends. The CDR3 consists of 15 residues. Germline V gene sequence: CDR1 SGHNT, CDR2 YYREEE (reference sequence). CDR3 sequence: CASSARDSGANVLTF. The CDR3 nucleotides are TGTGCCAGCAGCGCTCGGGATTCTGGGGCCAACGTCCTGACTTTC.